What follows describes a single TCR beta chain. Produced via immunoSEQ multiplex PCR; TCRdb's table is partial and in-frame only. This table has about 130,000 clones, more than 60% appearing once. This specimen belongs to a study of blood T cell repertoires in COVID-19. The ends lost 9 bases at V and 4 bases at J; junction bases unmatched: 7. CDR1 MNHEY and CDR2 SMNVEV come from the germline V gene (reference sequence). The CDR3 has 14 residues. Sequences were obtained from peripheral blood. The TCR comes from an older woman with acute or convalescent COVID-19. J is TRBJ2-2 and V is TRBV27; the match to TRBD1 covers 8 bases. CDR3 sequence: CASRTGRSTGELFF. The CDR3 DNA reads as TGTGCCAGTCGGACAGGGCGGAGCACCGGGGAGCTGTTTTTT.